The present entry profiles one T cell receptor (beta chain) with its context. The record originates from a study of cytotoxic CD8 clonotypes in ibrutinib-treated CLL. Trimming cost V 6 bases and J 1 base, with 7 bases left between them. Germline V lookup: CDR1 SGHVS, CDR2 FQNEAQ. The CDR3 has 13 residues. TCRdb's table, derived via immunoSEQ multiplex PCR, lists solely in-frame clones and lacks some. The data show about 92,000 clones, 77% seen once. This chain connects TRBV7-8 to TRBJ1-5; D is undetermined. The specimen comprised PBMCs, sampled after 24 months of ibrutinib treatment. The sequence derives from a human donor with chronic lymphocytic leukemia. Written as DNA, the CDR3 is TGTGCCAGCAGTCGACTGAGCAATCAGCCCCAGCATTTT. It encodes CASSRLSNQPQHF.